This T cell receptor (beta chain) came from a study of post-analysis software for immune sequencing data. Study conclusions and caveats: TRBV segments more frequent in patients than in controls numbered five and included TRBV5-6, TRBV5-1 and TRBV20-1. Multiple sclerosis patients showed significantly lower normalized Chao1 diversity than controls did.

On this clonotype: The antigen is not known.

Germline V gene data show CDR1 as MNHEY and CDR2 as SMNVEV (reference sequence). The V end lost 4 bases, the J end lost 7 bases, and 14 bases lay between the germline ends. The CDR3 is 13 residues long. Every TCR beta cDNA library bore unique molecular identifiers. TCRdb processed the PCR reads anew with MiXCR; each CDR3 protein has one entry. This sample has some 890,000 distinct CDR3 sequences, with under 70% found just once. The TCR comes from a girl aged 10-17 years with multiple sclerosis. The V call is TRBV27, the J call TRBJ2-7, with D possibly being TRBD1 (6 bases). What was sequenced was blood. DNA of the CDR3: TGTGCCAGCAGTTCCCGGACAGCCTGGGAGCAGTACTTC. It codes for CASSSRTAWEQYF.